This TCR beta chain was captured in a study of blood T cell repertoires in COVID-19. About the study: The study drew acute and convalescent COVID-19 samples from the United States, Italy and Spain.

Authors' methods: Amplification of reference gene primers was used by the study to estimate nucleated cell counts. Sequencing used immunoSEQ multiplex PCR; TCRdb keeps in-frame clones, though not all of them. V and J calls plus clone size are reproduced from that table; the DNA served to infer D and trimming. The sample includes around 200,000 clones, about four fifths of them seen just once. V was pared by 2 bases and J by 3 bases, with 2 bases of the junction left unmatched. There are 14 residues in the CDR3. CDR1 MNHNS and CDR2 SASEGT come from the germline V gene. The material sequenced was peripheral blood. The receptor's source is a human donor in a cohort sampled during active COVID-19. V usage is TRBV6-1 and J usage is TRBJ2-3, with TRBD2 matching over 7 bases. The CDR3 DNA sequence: TGTGCCAGCAGTGAAATCGGGGGGACAGATACGCAGTATTTT. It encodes CASSEIGGTDTQYF.